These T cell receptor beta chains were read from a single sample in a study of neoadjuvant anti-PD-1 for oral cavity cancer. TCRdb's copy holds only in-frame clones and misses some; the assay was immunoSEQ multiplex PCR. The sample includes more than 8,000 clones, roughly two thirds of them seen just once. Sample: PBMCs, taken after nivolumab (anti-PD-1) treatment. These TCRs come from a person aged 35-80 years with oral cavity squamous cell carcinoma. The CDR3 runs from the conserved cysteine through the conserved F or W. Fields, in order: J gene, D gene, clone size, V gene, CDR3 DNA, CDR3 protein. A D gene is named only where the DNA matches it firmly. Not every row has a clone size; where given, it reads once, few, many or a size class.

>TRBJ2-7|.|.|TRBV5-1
TGCGCCAGCAGCTTAGAGGGGCCCTCCTACGAGCAGTACTTC
CASSLEGPSYEQYF
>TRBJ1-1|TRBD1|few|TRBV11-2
TGTGCCAGCAGCCTCGGGACAGGGGGACGCACTGAAGCTTTCTTT
CASSLGTGGRTEAFF
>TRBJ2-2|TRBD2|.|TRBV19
TGTGCCAGTTATGAAGCGGGAGGATCGACCGGGGAGCTGTTTTTT
CASYEAGGSTGELFF
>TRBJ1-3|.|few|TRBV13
TGTGCCAGCAGCTTAGGGGGTACATGGGACACCATATATTTT
CASSLGGTWDTIYF
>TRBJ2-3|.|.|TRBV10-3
TGTGCCATCAGTGGAAGCTTTCGCACAGATACGCAGTATTTT
CAISGSFRTDTQYF
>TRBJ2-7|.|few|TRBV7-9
TGTGCCAGCAGCTTAGCTGGGTTAGAGCAGTACTTC
CASSLAGLEQYF
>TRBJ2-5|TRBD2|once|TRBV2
TGTGCCAGCAGTGAGTTGGCGGGAGTGGGAGAGACCCAGTACTTC
CASSELAGVGETQYF
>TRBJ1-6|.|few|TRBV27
TGTGCCAGCAGTTCCGTTAAGAGCTCCTATAATTCACCCCTCCACTTT
CASSSVKSSYNSPLHF
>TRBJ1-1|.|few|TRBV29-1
TGCAGCGCATTAGTGCGAGGCACTGAAGCTTTCTTT
CSALVRGTEAFF
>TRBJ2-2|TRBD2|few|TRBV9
TGTGCCAGCAGCGTAGAAGGCGGGGGATGGGTGACCGGGGAGCTGTTTTTT
CASSVEGGGWVTGELFF
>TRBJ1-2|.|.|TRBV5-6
TGTGCCAGCAGCCCTGGTGGAAGTCTGCCAGGAGGCTACACCTTC
CASSPGGSLPGGYTF
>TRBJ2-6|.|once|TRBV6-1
TGTGCCAGCAGAGTACAGTCCACTGGGGCCAACGTCCTGACTTTC
CASRVQSTGANVLTF
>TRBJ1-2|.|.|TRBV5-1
TGCGCCAGCAGCTGGACAAGTGGAGGCTACACCTTC
CASSWTSGGYTF
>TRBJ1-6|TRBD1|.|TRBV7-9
TGTGCCAGCAGCTCCAGGACAGGGGTTGAATCACCCCTCCACTTT
CASSSRTGVESPLHF
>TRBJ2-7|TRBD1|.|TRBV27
TGTGCCAGCAGTACCGACAGGGTGAGGTACGAGCAGTACTTC
CASSTDRVRYEQYF
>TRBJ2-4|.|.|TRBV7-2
TGTGCCAGCAGCCCCGAAGGCATAGCCAAAAACATTCAGTACTTC
CASSPEGIAKNIQYF
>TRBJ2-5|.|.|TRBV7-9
TGTGCCAGCATCCGAGCGGGCCAAGAGACCCAGTACTTC
CASIRAGQETQYF
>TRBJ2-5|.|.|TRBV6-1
TGTGCCAGCACCTTTAACGGGGGAGCCCCAACCCAGTACTTC
CASTFNGGAPTQYF
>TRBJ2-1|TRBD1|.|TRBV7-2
TGTGCCAGCAGCCCCGGGACAGGGAAGGACAATGAGCAGTTCTTC
CASSPGTGKDNEQFF
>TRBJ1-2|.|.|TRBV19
TGTGCCAATCGCAAAACTAGAAACTACTACACCTTC
CANRKTRNYYTF
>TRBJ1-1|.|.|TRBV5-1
TGCGCCAGCAGCTTGGCCGAGGGACAAAGCGGCACTGAAGCTTTCTTT
CASSLAEGQSGTEAFF
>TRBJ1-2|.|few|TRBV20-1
TGCAGTGCTAGGGACGGCGGCTACACCTTC
CSARDGGYTF
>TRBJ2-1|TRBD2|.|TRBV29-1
TGCAGCGTTGCCCCCGTAGCGGGAGTAAAGAATGAGCAGTTCTTC
CSVAPVAGVKNEQFF
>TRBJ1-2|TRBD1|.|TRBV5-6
TGTGCCAGCAGCTTGGTCGAACAGGGGATATCTAGGGGCTACACCTTC
CASSLVEQGISRGYTF
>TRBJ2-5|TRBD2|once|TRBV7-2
TGTGCCAGCAGCCCCGGGACTAGCGGGAGGAACCAGTACTTC
CASSPGTSGRNQYF
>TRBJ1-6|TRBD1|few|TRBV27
TGTGCCAGCTATGCTCAGAAGGGGGCAAATTCACCCCTCCACTTT
CASYAQKGANSPLHF
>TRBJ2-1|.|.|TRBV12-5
TGTGCTAGTGGGATCTTTAGGGAGGCCCGCCGGAATGAGCAGTTCTTC
CASGIFREARRNEQFF
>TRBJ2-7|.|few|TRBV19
TGTGCCAGTAGTATAGATCGAGGACGCGAGGGGCGCGAGCAGTACTTC
CASSIDRGREGREQYF
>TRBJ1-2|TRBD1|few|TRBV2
TGTGCCAGCAGTGTGGGACAGGGAGGGTATGGCTACACCTTC
CASSVGQGGYGYTF
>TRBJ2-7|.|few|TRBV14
TGTGCCAGCAGCGAGGGAAGGTTGGGCTCCGCTCCCGAGCAGTACTTC
CASSEGRLGSAPEQYF
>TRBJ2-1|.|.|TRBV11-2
TGTGCCAGCAGCTTAGGGGCAGGGAAGGTTGAGCAGTTCTTC
CASSLGAGKVEQFF
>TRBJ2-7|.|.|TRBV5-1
TGCGCCAGCAGCTTGGAAGCGAGTTCCTACGAGCAGTACTTC
CASSLEASSYEQYF
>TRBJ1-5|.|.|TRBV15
TGTGCCACCAGCAGAGATGTTCAGCCCCAGCATTTT
CATSRDVQPQHF
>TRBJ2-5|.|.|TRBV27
TGTGCCAGCACCCCCGGATGGGGGAGTAGGCAAGAGACCCAGTACTTC
CASTPGWGSRQETQYF
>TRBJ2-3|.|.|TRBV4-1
TGCGCCAGCAGCTCCCACTACACAGATACGCAGTATTTT
CASSSHYTDTQYF
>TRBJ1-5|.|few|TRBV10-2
TGCGCCAGCAGTGAGAAGGGGCAGCCCCAGCATTTT
CASSEKGQPQHF
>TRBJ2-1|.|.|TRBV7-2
TGTGCCAGCACCCCTCCGGGTCTGAGGAGGCAGTTCTTC
CASTPPGLRRQFF
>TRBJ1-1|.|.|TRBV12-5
TGTGCTAGTGGTTTGGTACTGGGGCGGAACACTGAAGCTTTCTTT
CASGLVLGRNTEAFF
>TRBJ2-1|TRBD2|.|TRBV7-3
TGTGCCAGCAGCCTCCTAGCGGGAGGGGGGGAGCAGTTCTTC
CASSLLAGGGEQFF
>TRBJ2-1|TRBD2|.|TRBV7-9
TGTGCCAGCAGCCCTACCGGGACTAGCGGGGGAAGGTACAATGAGCAGTTCTTC
CASSPTGTSGGRYNEQFF
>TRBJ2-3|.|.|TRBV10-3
TGTGCCATCAGTGACCCGACAGAAAGCACAGATACGCAGTATTTT
CAISDPTESTDTQYF
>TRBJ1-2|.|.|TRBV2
TGTGCCAGCTGCGAGGATCGTGTCTATGGCTACACCTTC
CASCEDRVYGYTF
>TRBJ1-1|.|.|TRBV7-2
TGTGCCAGCAGCTTTCGGACCCACGGGACTGAAGCTTTCTTT
CASSFRTHGTEAFF
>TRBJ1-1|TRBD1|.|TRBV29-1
TGCAGCGTTTCAGGGGGGGGGAACACTGAAGCTTTCTTT
CSVSGGGNTEAFF
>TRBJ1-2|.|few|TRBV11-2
TGTGCCAGCAGCCTCACCGGGAGGATCTATGGCTACACCTTC
CASSLTGRIYGYTF
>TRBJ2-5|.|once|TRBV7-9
TGTGCCAGCAGCTTAGGGACCGCAGGGGAGACCCAGTACTTC
CASSLGTAGETQYF
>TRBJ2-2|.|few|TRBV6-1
TGTGCCACCAAGGCCAGGGGAACGAACACCGGGGAGCTGTTTTTT
CATKARGTNTGELFF
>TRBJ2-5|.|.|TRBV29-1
TGCAGCGTTAAAAACGGAGAGACCCAGTACTTC
CSVKNGETQYF
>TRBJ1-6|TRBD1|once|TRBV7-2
TGTGCCAGCAGCTTAAGACAGGGAAGCTCACCCCTCCACTTT
CASSLRQGSSPLHF
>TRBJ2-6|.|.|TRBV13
TGTGCCAGCAGGTACTCTGGGGCCAACGTCCTGACTTTC
CASRYSGANVLTF
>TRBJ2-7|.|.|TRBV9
TGTGCCAGCAGCACCCTCGGTGGCTCCTACGAGCAGTACTTC
CASSTLGGSYEQYF
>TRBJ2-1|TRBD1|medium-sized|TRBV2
TGTGCCAGCAAATTCGTCCCGGGACAGGGTAATGAGCAGTTCTTC
CASKFVPGQGNEQFF
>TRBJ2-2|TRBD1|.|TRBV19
TGTGCCAGTAGAGGGGACAGGAACACCGGGGAGCTGTTTTTT
CASRGDRNTGELFF
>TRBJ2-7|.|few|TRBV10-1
TGCGCCAGCAGTGAGTTCTCCTACGAGCAGTACTTC
CASSEFSYEQYF
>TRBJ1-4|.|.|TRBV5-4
TGTGCCAGCAGCTCAAGTTCCGGGGGGAGTGAAAAACTGTTTTTT
CASSSSSGGSEKLFF
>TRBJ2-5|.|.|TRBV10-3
TGTGCCATCAGTGACGACACCCAAGAGACCCAGTACTTC
CAISDDTQETQYF
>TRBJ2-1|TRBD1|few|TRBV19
TGTGCCAGTACCCTGACCGGGACAGGCAGTAATGAGCAGTTCTTC
CASTLTGTGSNEQFF
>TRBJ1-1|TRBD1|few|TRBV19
TGTGCCAGTAGTATCGGGGGACAGGGGGCCACTGAAGCTTTCTTT
CASSIGGQGATEAFF
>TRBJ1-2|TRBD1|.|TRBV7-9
TGTGCCAGCAGCCCGCACCGGGACAGGGTACACTATGGCTACACCTTC
CASSPHRDRVHYGYTF